This T cell receptor (beta chain) was recovered during a study of human T cells and chemical hapten exposure. This clonotype was recorded many times. Its antigen is still unknown. In TCRdb, the RACE reads were re-called with MiXCR into one record per CDR3 protein. The repertoire holds 130,000 or so distinct CDR3 sequences, with approximately 9.5% as singletons. Study findings and constraints: DPC sensitization produced no change in TCRs with frequency above 1 in 1000.

Germline CDR1 is SGDLS and CDR2 is YYNGEE. V lost 2 bases to trimming and J lost 2 bases, with 10 bases between them. The CDR3 is 14 amino acids. Described time point: healthy volunteer bleed at 2 weeks. Unfractionated whole blood served as the source for total RNA extraction. What was sequenced was whole blood. This rearrangement joins TRBV9 to TRBJ1-2; no definite D call. The sequence was obtained from a male donor in good health. Some clones in this sample may be carry-over from other donors' samples. The CDR3 DNA follows: TGTGCCAGCAGCGTGGACGGATTGAACTATGGCTACACCTTC. It specifies CASSVDGLNYGYTF.